The 15 T cell receptor beta chains reported below all come from one sample, sequenced in a study of blood T cell repertoires in COVID-19. TCRdb keeps only in-frame clones here, not all; method: immunoSEQ multiplex PCR. The data hold 95,000 to 110,000 clones, with around 83% observed a single time. Specimen: peripheral blood. These receptors all stem from a man aged 70-80 years with acute or convalescent COVID-19.

V gene TRBV6-5 combines with J gene TRBJ1-4; 7 nucleotides match TRBD1. Trimming took 0 bases from V and 8 from J; bases not matched to a gene: 6. The germline V gene has CDR1 MNHEY and CDR2 SVGAGI. The CDR3 totals 15 residues. This chain's CDR3 is CASSYSAGGGEKLFF. In nucleotides, the CDR3 is TGTGCCAGCAGTTACTCGGCAGGGGGAGGAGAAAAACTGTTTTTT.

This chain uses TRBV5-1 with TRBJ2-7, with 8 nucleotides matching TRBD2. The ends lost 4 bases at V and 7 bases at J; junction bases unmatched: 13. The length of the CDR3 is 15 residues. Germline values: CDR1 SGHRS, CDR2 YFSETQ. CDR3 sequence (DNA): TGCGCCAGCAGCCCCGGGATAGCGGGGCCTGAAGAGCAGTACTTC. Residues: CASSPGIAGPEEQYF. The full variable domain, with the rest looked up from reference TRBV5-1 and TRBJ2-7, is KAGVTQTPRYLIKTRGQQVTLSCSPISGHRSVSWYQQTPGQGLQFLFEYFSETQRNKGNFPGRFSGRQFSNSRSEMNVSTLELGDSALYLCASSPGIAGPEEQYFGPGTRLTVT.

This chain links TRBV5-5 with TRBJ1-1; D gene uncertain. This CDR3 spans 13 amino acids. CDR1 and CDR2 from the germline V gene are SGHKS and YYEKEE (reference sequence). V was trimmed by 0 bases and J by 3 bases, leaving 6 bases between them. In DNA, the CDR3 is TGTGCCAGCAGCTTGGCTATGGACACTGAAGCTTTCTTT. Its protein product is CASSLAMDTEAFF.

This rearrangement joins TRBV19 to TRBJ2-1; the D gene is possibly TRBD2 (7 bases). The length of the CDR3 is 16 residues. Germline V gene sequence: CDR1 LNHDA, CDR2 SQIVND (reference sequence). Deletions cut 8 bases from V and 5 bases from J, with 22 bases between. The CDR3 DNA follows: TGTGCCAGTGCGGATCTCGGGGGGCGTTTGGACAATGAGCAGTTCTTC. Translation gives CASADLGGRLDNEQFF. Using reference TRBV19 and TRBJ2-1 for the parts outside the CDR3, the full variable domain is DGGITQSPKYLFRKEGQNVTLSCEQNLNHDAMYWYRQDPGQGLRLIYYSQIVNDFQKGDIAEGYSVSREKKESFPLTVTSAQKNPTAFYLCASADLGGRLDNEQFFGPGTRLTVL.

This sequence joins TRBV10-1 and TRBJ2-2; tentatively, D is TRBD2 (6 bases). CDR1 WNHNN and CDR2 SYGVQD come from the germline V gene (reference sequence). Trimming pared 6 bases from V and 4 bases from J, leaving 18 bases between. This CDR3 has 16 amino acids. CDR3 amino acids: CASSRTDTGGTGELFF. For the CDR3, the DNA is TGCGCCAGCAGCCGGACGGATACCGGGGGCACCGGGGAGCTGTTTTTT.

This clone showed up just a few times. The CDR3 is CASSQPGQGAEGYTF. The CDR3 bases are TGTGCCAGTAGTCAACCGGGACAGGGGGCCGAGGGCTACACCTTC. The chain links TRBV19 to TRBJ1-2; 12 bases agree with TRBD1. CDR1 is LNHDA, CDR2 SQIVND, per germline (reference sequence). The CDR3 runs to 15 residues. V shed 5 bases, J shed 8 bases, and the junction held 9 bases outside the gene matches. Full variable domain (outside the CDR3, taken from reference TRBV19 and TRBJ1-2): DGGITQSPKYLFRKEGQNVTLSCEQNLNHDAMYWYRQDPGQGLRLIYYSQIVNDFQKGDIAEGYSVSREKKESFPLTVTSAQKNPTAFYLCASSQPGQGAEGYTFGSGTRLTVV.

In regard to this clone: A much larger clonotype is one base distant, so this may be a read error. The rearrangement joins TRBV4-3 to TRBJ2-5; TRBD1 aligns across 8 bases. This CDR3 has 13 amino acids. V lost 0 bases, J lost 6 bases, and 0 bases stayed unmatched. From germline, CDR1 is LGHNA and CDR2 YSLEER. The CDR3 reads CASSQDRGQTQYF. CDR3 nucleotide sequence: TGCGCCAGCAGCCAAGACAGGGGGCAGACCCAGTACTTC.

The chain carries TRBV12-3 or TRBV12-4 and TRBJ2-1; D is possibly TRBD1 (5 bases). V shed 6 bases and J shed 7 bases, with 13 bases lying between them. This CDR3 is built from 13 residues. CDR3 loop: CASSLRGLNEQFF. CDR3 nucleotide sequence: TGTGCCAGCAGCCTAAGGGGCCTGAATGAGCAGTTCTTC.

This clone was picked up one time. This sequence joins TRBV29-1 and TRBJ2-5, with 13 bases matching TRBD2. V lost 6 bases and J lost 5; bases outside the gene matches: 12. Germline V CDR1 and CDR2: SQVTM, ANQGSEA. The CDR3 runs 16 residues. DNA for the CDR3: TGCAGCGTCAGCGGGACTAGCGGGGTCATCTGGGAGACCCAGTACTTC. As protein: CSVSGTSGVIWETQYF.

The chain recombines TRBV5-8 with TRBJ2-4; a weak D match, TRBD2 (5 bases). V was pared by 7 bases and J by 0 bases, with 8 bases between. CDR1 and CDR2 from the germline V gene are SGHTS and YDEGEE. This CDR3 region has 13 residues. CDR3 DNA sequence: TGTGCCAGCTCGGGATCAGCCAAAAACATTCAGTACTTC. Translating gives CASSGSAKNIQYF.

This chain connects TRBV12-5 to TRBJ1-1, with a tentative D call TRBD1 (6 bases). V was shortened by 7 bases and J by 2 bases, with 17 bases between the two germline ends. This CDR3 has 15 residues. The germline gives CDR1 LGHNT, CDR2 FRNRAP. For the CDR3, the DNA is TGTGCTAGTGCCCCGAGTGGGGGGGCTAACACTGAAGCTTTCTTT. Translation: CASAPSGGANTEAFF.

The chain has TRBV11-3 and TRBJ2-3; 8 bases are a match to TRBD2. Trimming removed 6 bases from V and 4 bases from J; junction bases left unmatched: 12. Germline lookup yields CDR1 SGHNT and CDR2 YENEEA. This CDR3 is built from 16 residues. DNA for the CDR3: TGTGCCAGCAGTTCCGGGACTAGTTTAAACTCAGATACGCAGTATTTT. Protein product: CASSSGTSLNSDTQYF.

This clone has a handful of counts. V is TRBV28 and J is TRBJ2-1, with 8 bases fitting TRBD2. The CDR3 is 17 amino acids. Germline V gene lookup returns CDR1 MDHEN and CDR2 SYDVKM. V shed 5 bases, J shed 6 bases, and the junction held 15 bases outside the gene matches. CDR3 sequence reads: CASSPYRAGADSNEQFF. CDR3 nucleotide sequence: TGTGCCAGCAGTCCCTATCGAGCGGGGGCCGATTCCAATGAGCAGTTCTTC.

This chain uses TRBV23-1 with TRBJ2-7; 7 nucleotides align to TRBD2. TRBV23-1 is an open reading frame, and its role is uncertain. The CDR3 sequence is 15 residues long. V lost 3 bases, J lost 1 base, and 6 bases stayed unmatched. DNA for the CDR3: TGCGCCAGCAGTCAGCCGCGGGGGAAATCCTACGAGCAGTACTTC. Residues: CASSQPRGKSYEQYF.

The chain is built from TRBV5-1 and TRBJ1-6; no reliable D call. This CDR3 spans 15 amino acids. CDR1 SGHRS and CDR2 YFSETQ come from the germline V gene. Trimming cost V 0 bases and J 7 bases, with 11 bases left between them. The DNA of the CDR3 is TGCGCCAGCAGCTTGGGAGGGTCGCAAAATTCACCCCTCCACTTT. Translating gives CASSLGGSQNSPLHF.